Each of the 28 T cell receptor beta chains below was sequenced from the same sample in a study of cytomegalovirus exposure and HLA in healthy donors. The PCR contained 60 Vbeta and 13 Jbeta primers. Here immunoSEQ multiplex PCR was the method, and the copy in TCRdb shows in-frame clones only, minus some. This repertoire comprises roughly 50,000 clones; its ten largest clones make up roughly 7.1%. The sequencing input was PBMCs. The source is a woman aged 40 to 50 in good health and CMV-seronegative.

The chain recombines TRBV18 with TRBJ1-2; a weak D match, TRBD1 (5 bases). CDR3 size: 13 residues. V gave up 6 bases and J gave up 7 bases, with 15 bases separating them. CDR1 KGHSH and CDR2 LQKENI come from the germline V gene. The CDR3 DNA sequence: TGTGCCAGCTCCCGGGACTCGCGTCGTGGCTACACCTTC. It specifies CASSRDSRRGYTF.

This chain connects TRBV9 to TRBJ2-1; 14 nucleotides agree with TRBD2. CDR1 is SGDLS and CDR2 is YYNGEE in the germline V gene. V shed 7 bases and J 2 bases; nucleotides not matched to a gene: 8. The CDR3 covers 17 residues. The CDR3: CASGLGLAGGPYNEQFF. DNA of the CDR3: TGTGCCAGCGGACTCGGACTAGCGGGAGGACCCTACAATGAGCAGTTCTTC.

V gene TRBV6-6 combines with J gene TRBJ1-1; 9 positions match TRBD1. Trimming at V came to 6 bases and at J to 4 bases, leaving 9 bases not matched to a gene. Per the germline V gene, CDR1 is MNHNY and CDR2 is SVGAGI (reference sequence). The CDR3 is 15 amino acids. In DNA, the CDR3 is TGTGCCAGCAGCGGACAGGGGAGGGGGAGCACTGAAGCTTTCTTT. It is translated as CASSGQGRGSTEAFF.

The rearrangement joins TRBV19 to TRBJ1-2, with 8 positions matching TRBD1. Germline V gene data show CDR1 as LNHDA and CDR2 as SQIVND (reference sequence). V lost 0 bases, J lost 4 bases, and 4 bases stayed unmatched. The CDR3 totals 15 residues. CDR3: CASSIEETGVYGYTF. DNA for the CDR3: TGTGCCAGTAGTATAGAGGAGACAGGGGTCTATGGCTACACCTTC.

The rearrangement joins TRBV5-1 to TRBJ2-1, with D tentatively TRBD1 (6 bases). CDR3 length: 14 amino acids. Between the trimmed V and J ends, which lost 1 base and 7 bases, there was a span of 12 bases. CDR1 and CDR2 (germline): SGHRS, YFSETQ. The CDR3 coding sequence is TGCGCCAGCAGCTTGTTTACAGGGTTTAATGAGCAGTTCTTC. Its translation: CASSLFTGFNEQFF.

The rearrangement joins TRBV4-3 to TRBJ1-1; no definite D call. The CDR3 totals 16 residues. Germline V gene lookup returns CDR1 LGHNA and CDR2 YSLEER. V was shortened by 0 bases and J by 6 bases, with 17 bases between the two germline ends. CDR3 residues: CASSQDNGAERAEAFF. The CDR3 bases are TGCGCCAGCAGCCAAGATAACGGTGCCGAGAGGGCTGAAGCTTTCTTT.

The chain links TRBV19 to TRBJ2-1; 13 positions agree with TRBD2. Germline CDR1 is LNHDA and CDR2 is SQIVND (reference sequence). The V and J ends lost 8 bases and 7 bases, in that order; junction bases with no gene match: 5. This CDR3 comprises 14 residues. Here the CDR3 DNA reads TGTGCCAGTGGACTAGCGGGAGTTCGGAATGAGCAGTTCTTC. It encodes CASGLAGVRNEQFF.

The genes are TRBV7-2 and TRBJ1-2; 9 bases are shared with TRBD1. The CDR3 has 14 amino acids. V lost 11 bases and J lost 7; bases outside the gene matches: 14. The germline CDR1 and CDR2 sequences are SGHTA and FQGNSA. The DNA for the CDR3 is TGTGCCGGGATATCGGCCGACAGGGGGAGTGGCTACACCTTC. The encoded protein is CAGISADRGSGYTF.

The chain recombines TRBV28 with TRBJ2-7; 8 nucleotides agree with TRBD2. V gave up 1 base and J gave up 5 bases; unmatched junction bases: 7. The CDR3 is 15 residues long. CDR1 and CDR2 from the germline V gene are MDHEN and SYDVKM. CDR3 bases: TGTGCCAGCAGTTTATATACGGGAGGGCCCAACGAGCAGTACTTC. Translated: CASSLYTGGPNEQYF.

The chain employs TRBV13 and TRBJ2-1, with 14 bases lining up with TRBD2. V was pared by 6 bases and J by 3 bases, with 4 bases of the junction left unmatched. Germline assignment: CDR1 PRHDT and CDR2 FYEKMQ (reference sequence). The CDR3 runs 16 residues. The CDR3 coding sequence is TGTGCCAGCAGTCGGACTAGCGGGGGGTTCTACAATGAGCAGTTCTTC. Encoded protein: CASSRTSGGFYNEQFF. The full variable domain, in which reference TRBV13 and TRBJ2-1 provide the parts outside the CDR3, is AAGVIQSPRHLIKEKRETATLKCYPIPRHDTVYWYQQGPGQDPQFLISFYEKMQSDKGSIPDRFSAQQFSDYHSELNMSSLELGDSALYFCASSRTSGGFYNEQFFGPGTRLTVL.

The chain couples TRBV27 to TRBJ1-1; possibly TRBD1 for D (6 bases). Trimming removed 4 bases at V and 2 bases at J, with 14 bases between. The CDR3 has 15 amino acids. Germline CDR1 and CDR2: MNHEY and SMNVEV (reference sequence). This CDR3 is CASSSWTASNTEAFF. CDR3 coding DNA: TGTGCCAGCAGTTCCTGGACAGCCAGCAACACTGAAGCTTTCTTT.

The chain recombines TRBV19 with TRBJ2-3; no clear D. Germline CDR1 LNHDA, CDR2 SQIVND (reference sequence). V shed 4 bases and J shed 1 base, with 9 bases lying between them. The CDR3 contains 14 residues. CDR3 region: CASSSGKGTDTQYF. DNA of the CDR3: TGTGCCAGTAGTAGCGGAAAAGGCACAGATACGCAGTATTTT.

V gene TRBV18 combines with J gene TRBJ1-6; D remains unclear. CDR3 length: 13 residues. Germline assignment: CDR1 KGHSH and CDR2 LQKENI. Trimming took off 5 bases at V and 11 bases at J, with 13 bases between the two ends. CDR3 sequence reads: CASSSDGEAPLHF. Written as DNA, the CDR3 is TGTGCCAGCTCATCGGACGGGGAAGCACCCCTCCACTTT. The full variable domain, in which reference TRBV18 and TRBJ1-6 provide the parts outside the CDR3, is NAGVMQNPRHLVRRRGQEARLRCSPMKGHSHVYWYRQLPEEGLKFMVYLQKENIIDESGMPKERFSAEFPKEGPSILRIQQVVRGDSAAYFCASSSDGEAPLHFGNGTRLTVT.

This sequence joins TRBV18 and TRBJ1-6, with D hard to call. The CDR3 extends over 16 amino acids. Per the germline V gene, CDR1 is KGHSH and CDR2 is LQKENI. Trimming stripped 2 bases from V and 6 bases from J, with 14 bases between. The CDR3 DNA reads TGTGCCAGCTCACCATCGACACGGATGAGTAATTCACCCCTCCACTTT. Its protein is CASSPSTRMSNSPLHF.

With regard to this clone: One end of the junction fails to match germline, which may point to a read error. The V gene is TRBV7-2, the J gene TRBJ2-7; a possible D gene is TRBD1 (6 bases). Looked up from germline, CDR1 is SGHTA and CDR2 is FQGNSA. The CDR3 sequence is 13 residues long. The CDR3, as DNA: TGTGCCAGCACCCTGGGCCCAACAGGGAAGGGAAACTTC. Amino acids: CASTLGPTGKGNF.

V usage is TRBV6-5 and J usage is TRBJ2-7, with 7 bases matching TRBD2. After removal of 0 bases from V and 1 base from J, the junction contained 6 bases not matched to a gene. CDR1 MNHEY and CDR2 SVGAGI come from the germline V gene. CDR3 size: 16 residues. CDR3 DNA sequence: TGTGCCAGCAGTTACTCGAGCGGGGTAGAATCCTACGAGCAGTACTTC. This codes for CASSYSSGVESYEQYF.

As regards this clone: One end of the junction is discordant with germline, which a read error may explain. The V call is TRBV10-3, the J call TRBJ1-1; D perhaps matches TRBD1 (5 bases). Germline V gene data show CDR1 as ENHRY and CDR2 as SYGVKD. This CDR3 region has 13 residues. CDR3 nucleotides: TGTGCCATCAGTGGGACATCGAACACTGAAGATTTCTTT. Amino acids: CAISGTSNTEDFF.

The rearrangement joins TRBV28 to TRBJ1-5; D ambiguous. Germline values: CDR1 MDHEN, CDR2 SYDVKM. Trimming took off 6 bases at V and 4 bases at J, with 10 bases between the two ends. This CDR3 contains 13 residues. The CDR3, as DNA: TGTGCCAGCAGGACGGGAGGGAATCAGCCCCAGCATTTT. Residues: CASRTGGNQPQHF.

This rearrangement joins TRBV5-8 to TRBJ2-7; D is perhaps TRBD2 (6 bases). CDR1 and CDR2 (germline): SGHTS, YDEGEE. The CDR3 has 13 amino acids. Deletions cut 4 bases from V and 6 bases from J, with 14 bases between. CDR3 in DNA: TGTGCCAGCAGCCATCCCCAGGGAGGCGAGCAGTACTTC. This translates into CASSHPQGGEQYF. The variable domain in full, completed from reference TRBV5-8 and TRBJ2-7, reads EAGVTQSPTHLIKTRGQQATLRCSPISGHTSVYWYQQALGLGLQFLLWYDEGEERNRGNFPPRFSGRQFPNYSSELNVNALELEDSALYLCASSHPQGGEQYFGPGTRLTVT.

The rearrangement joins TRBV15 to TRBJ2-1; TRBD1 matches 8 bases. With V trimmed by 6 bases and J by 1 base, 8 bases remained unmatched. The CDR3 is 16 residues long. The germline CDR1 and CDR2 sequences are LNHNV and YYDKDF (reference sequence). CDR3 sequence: CATRTGAGGSYNEQFF. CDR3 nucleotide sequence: TGTGCCACCAGGACAGGGGCAGGGGGGTCCTACAATGAGCAGTTCTTC.

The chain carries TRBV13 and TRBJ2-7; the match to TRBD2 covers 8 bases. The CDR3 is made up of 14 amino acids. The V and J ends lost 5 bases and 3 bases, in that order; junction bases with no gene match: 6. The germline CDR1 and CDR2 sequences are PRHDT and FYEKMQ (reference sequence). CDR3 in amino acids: CASSLLAEHYEQYF. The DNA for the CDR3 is TGTGCCAGCAGCCTACTAGCGGAGCACTACGAGCAGTACTTC.

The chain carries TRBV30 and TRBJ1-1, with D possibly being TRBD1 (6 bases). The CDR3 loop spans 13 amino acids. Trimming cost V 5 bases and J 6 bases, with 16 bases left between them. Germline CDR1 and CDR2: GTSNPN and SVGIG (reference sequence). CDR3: CAWDSIQGSEAFF. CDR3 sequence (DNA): TGTGCCTGGGATAGTATACAGGGCTCTGAAGCTTTCTTT.

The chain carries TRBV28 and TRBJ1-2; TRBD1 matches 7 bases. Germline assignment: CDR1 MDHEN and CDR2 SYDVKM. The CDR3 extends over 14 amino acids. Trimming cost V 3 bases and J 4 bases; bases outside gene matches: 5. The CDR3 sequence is CASSLPGQLYGYTF. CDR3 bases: TGTGCCAGCAGTTTGCCGGGACAGCTCTATGGCTACACCTTC.

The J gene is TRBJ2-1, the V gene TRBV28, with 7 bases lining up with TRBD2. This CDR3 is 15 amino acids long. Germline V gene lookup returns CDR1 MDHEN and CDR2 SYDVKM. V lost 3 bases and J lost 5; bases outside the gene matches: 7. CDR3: CASSLQGGSDNEQFF. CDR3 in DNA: TGTGCCAGCAGTTTGCAGGGAGGGTCCGACAATGAGCAGTTCTTC.

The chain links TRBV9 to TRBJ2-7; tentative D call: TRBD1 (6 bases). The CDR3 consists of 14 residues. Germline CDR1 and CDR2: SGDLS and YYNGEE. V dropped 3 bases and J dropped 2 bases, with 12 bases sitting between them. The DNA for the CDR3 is TGTGCCAGCAGCGCCGGACAGAGGGCCTACGAGCAGTACTTC. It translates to CASSAGQRAYEQYF. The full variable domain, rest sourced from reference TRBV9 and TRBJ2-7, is DSGVTQTPKHLITATGQRVTLRCSPRSGDLSVYWYQQSLDQGLQFLIQYYNGEERAKGNILERFSAQQFPDLHSELNLSSLELGDSALYFCASSAGQRAYEQYFGPGTRLTVT.

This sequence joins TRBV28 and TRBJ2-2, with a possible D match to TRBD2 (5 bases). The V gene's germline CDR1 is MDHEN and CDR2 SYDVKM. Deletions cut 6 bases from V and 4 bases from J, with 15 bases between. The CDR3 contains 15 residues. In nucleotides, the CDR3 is TGTGCCAGCAGAATCGTTAGCGCATTCACCGGGGAGCTGTTTTTT. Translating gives CASRIVSAFTGELFF.

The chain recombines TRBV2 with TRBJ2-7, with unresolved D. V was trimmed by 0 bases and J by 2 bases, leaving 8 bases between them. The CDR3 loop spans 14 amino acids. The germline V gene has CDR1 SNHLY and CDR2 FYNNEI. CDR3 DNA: TGTGCCAGCAGTGAAGCTGGCAGGCCCTACGAGCAGTACTTC. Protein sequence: CASSEAGRPYEQYF.

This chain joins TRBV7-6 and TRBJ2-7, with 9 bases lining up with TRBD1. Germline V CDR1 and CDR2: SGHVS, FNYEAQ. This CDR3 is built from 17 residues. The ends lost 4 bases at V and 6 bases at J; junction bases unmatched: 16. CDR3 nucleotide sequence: TGTGCCAGCAGCTCCCAGTTTGCCGGGACAGGGCTAAGCGAGCAGTACTTC. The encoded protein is CASSSQFAGTGLSEQYF.